This T cell receptor beta chain came from a study of T cells in women clearing cervical HPV infection. Comments on this clone: The read is 3 residues too short to cover the CDR3 end, so that end is filled in from the germline J gene.

V lost 2 bases and J lost 4, with 14 bases in between. CDR3 length: 15 amino acids. CDR1 is SGHTA and CDR2 is FQGNSA in the germline V gene. Repertoires were generated with immunoSEQ multiplex PCR, while TCRdb's copy carries only in-frame clones and drops some. The table for this sample gives about 45,000 clones. This receptor was obtained from a woman aged 18 to 69 with a cervical HPV16 infection that either progressed to CIN3+ or cleared (not recorded which). Input material: blood buffy coat. This sequence joins TRBV7-2 and TRBJ2-5; D is perhaps TRBD1 (6 bases). CDR3 sequence: CASSLYQGLRETQYF. The sequenced part of the CDR3 DNA is TGTGCCAGCAGCTTATACCAGGGGTTAAGAGAGACC.